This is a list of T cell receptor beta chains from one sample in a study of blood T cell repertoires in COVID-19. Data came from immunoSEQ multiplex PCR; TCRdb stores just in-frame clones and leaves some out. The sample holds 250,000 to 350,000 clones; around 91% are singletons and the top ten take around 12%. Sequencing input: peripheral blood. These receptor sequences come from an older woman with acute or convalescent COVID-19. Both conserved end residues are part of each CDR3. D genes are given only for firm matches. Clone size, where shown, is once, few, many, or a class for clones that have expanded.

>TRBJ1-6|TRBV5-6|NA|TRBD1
TGTGCCAGCAGCGAACAGGGGGCGACTTCACCCCTCCACTTT
CASSEQGATSPLHF
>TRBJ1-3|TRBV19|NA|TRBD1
TGTGCCAGTGGGGAGACAGGGCTTAGCTCTGGAAACACCATATATTTT
CASGETGLSSGNTIYF
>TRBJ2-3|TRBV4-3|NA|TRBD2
TGCGCCAGCAGCCAAGATAGGGGACTAGCGGGAGGGCTCACAGATACGCAGTATTTT
CASSQDRGLAGGLTDTQYF
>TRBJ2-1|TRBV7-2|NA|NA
TGTGCCAGCAGCTTGGCGGGCTCCTACAATGAGCAGTTCTTC
CASSLAGSYNEQFF
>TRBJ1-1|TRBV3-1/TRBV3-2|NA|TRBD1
TGTGCCAGCAGCCAAGCAATCGGGACAGGTCATTGGGGGAACACTGAAGCTTTCTTT
CASSQAIGTGHWGNTEAFF
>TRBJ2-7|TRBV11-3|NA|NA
TGTGCCAGCAGCTTACAAACGGGGTACGAGCAGTACTTC
CASSLQTGYEQYF
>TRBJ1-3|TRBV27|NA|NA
TGTGCCAGCAGTTCCCGGAGCGGTTTACGGAGCTCTGGAAACACCATATATTTT
CASSSRSGLRSSGNTIYF
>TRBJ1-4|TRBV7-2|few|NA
TGTGCCAGCAGCTTATCTCGGGGGGTCTCTAATGAAAAACTGTTTTTT
CASSLSRGVSNEKLFF
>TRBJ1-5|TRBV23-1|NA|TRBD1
TGCGCCAGCAGGGACCGGGACAGGGGCAATCAGCCCCAGCATTTT
CASRDRDRGNQPQHF
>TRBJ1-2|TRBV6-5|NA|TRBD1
TGTGCCAGCAGTTTGACAGGGGACTATGGCTACACCTTC
CASSLTGDYGYTF
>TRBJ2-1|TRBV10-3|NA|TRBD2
TGTGCCATCAGCCCCGGCGGGAGCTCCTACAATGAGCAGTTCTTC
CAISPGGSSYNEQFF
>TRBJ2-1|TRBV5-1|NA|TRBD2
TGCGCCAGCAAAGGCGGGAGGCCGTTAGATGAGCAGTTCTTC
CASKGGRPLDEQFF
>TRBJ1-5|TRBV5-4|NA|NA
TGTGCCAGCAGCCGCCAGGGGTCGGATCAGCCCCAGCATTTT
CASSRQGSDQPQHF
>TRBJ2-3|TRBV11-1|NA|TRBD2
TGTGCCAGCAGCCGGGGGGGTAGCACCGATACGCAGTATTTT
CASSRGGSTDTQYF
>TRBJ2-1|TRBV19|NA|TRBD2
TGTGCCAGTAGCGGGGGGGGCAATGAGCAGTTCTTC
CASSGGGNEQFF
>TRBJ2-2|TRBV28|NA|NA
TGTGCCACCTTCGTGACCGGGGAGCTGTTTTTT
CATFVTGELFF
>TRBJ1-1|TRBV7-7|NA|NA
TGTGCCAGCAGCTTAGGGGCTGGGACTGAAGCTTTCTTT
CASSLGAGTEAFF
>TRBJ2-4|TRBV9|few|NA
TGTGCCAGCAGCGTAAATATACGAGGCATTCAGTACTTC
CASSVNIRGIQYF
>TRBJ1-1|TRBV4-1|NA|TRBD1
TGCGCCAGCAGCCAAGACCCACAGGGGCCCGGGAGAACTGAAGCTTTCTTT
CASSQDPQGPGRTEAFF
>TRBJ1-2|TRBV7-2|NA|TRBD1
TGTGCCAGCAGCCACCGGGACAGGGTGGATGGCTACACCTTC
CASSHRDRVDGYTF
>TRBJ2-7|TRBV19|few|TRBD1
TGTGCCAGTAGTTCCTCCGCCGGGACAGGGGGCTACGAGCAGTACTTC
CASSSSAGTGGYEQYF
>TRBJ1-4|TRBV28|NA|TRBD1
TGTGCCAGCAGTTTAAACAGGGGGGGTGAAAAACTGTTTTTT
CASSLNRGGEKLFF
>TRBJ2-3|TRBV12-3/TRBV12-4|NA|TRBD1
TGTGCCAGCAGTAGGACAGGGGCAGATACGCAGTATTTT
CASSRTGADTQYF
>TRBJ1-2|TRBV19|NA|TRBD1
TGTGCCAGTAGTAGAGCCGGGACAGGGAACTATGGCTACACCTTC
CASSRAGTGNYGYTF
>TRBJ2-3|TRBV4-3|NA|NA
TGCGCCAGCAGCCAAGATCTCGTAAATACGCAGTATTTT
CASSQDLVNTQYF
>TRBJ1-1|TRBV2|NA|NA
TGTGCCAGCATAGTGAACACTGAAGCTTTCTTT
CASIVNTEAFF
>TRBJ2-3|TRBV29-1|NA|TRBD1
TGCAGCGTCTACTACAGGGGGAGGTCAGATACGCAGTATTTT
CSVYYRGRSDTQYF
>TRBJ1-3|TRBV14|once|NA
TGTGCCAGCAGCCTTGTTGGAGGAATCTCTGGAAACACCATATATTTT
CASSLVGGISGNTIYF
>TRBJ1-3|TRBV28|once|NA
TGTGCCAGCAGACCCCAGAATGGAAACACCATATATTTT
CASRPQNGNTIYF
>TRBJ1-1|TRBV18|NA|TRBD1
TGTGCCAGCTCACAGGACAGGGGGGGTTTCACTGAAGCTTTCTTT
CASSQDRGGFTEAFF
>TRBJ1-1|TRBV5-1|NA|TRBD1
TGCGCCAGCAGCCCCGGGGACAGAGTCAACACTGAAGCTTTCTTT
CASSPGDRVNTEAFF
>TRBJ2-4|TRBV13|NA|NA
TGTGCCAGCAGCTTTGAGGGAATGAGGGCCAAAAACATTCAGTACTTC
CASSFEGMRAKNIQYF
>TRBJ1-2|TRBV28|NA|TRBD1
TGTGCCAGCAGTTTGACCGGGACAGGGGCGTATGGCTACACCTTC
CASSLTGTGAYGYTF